This TCR beta chain appears in the sequencing data of a study of response to subunit inactivated influenza vaccine. This CDR3 has 15 residues. V was cut by 2 bases and J by 5 bases, with 15 bases left in between. Germline assignment: CDR1 MDHEN and CDR2 SYDVKM. Each CDR3 protein is one row after TCRdb ran MiXCR on the RT-PCR reads. Here the sample spans about half a million distinct CDR3 sequences, approximately 11% being singletons. Points on this clonotype: What it binds is unknown.

Whole-study findings and limits: It was the authors' suggestion that each seasonal influenza vaccination recruits few new T cells.

The sample here was PBMCs from blood, taken about 40 days after vaccination. This chain links TRBV28 with TRBJ2-5; D is perhaps TRBD1 (6 bases). This receptor was obtained from a man aged 50 to 59 who received an inactivated influenza vaccine. The CDR3 loop is CASSLEQGRWETQYF. The CDR3 nucleotides read TGTGCCAGCAGTTTAGAACAGGGCAGATGGGAGACCCAGTACTTC.